Listed below are T cell receptor beta chains from one sample, sequenced in a study of blood T cell repertoires in COVID-19. Measured with immunoSEQ multiplex PCR; TCRdb has only the in-frame clones, and not every one. The profile covers about 76,000 clones, with roughly 80% appearing a single time and 15% to 20% taken by the ten largest. The sequencing input was peripheral blood. Source of these receptors: a woman in her sixties with acute or convalescent COVID-19. Each CDR3 is given with its conserved first and last residue. The D gene is left open where the match is weak. Expanded clones are given a class, and other clones once, few, many or no size at all.

size | J | V | D | DNA | CDR3
- | TRBJ2-3 | TRBV2 | TRBD1 | TGTGCCAGCCAGGGGGCGGGTCGCGCAGATACGCAGTATTTT | CASQGAGRADTQYF
once | TRBJ1-4 | TRBV19 | - | TGTGCCAGTAGTCAGTATGCAACTAATGAAAACCTGTTTTTT | CASSQYATNENLFF
- | TRBJ2-2 | TRBV18 | TRBD1 | TGTGCCAGCTCACTTGCTGGACAGGGCACCGGGGAGCTGTTTTTT | CASSLAGQGTGELFF
- | TRBJ1-3 | TRBV6-5 | - | TGTGCCAGCAGTTACACCGACAGCAGCTCTGGAAACACCATATATTTT | CASSYTDSSSGNTIYF
- | TRBJ2-7 | TRBV19 | - | TGTGCCAGTAGTATATCTCGGTTCTACGAGCAGTACTTC | CASSISRFYEQYF
- | TRBJ2-4 | TRBV19 | - | TGTGCCAGTAGTCCCCGAGACAGTTCCATTCAGTACTTC | CASSPRDSSIQYF
- | TRBJ2-5 | TRBV11-2 | TRBD2 | TGTGCCAGCAGCTTAGGTGGTCTAGCGGGGGTCCAGGAGACCCAGTACTTC | CASSLGGLAGVQETQYF
- | TRBJ1-2 | TRBV5-5 | TRBD1 | TGTGCCAGCAGCCCCACCGGGACAGGGGATAATGGCTACACCTTC | CASSPTGTGDNGYTF
- | TRBJ1-1 | TRBV5-1 | - | TGCGCCAGCAGCCTGACGGGAGACACTGAAGCTTTCTTT | CASSLTGDTEAFF
- | TRBJ2-5 | TRBV7-8 | - | TGTGCCAGCAGTCGGCGTGCGGTCGCGGAGACCCAGTACTTC | CASSRRAVAETQYF
- | TRBJ2-1 | TRBV18 | TRBD1 | TGTGCCAGCTCACCAAATCCCCGGGACAGTTGGAATGAGCAGTTCTTC | CASSPNPRDSWNEQFF
once | TRBJ2-1 | TRBV4-1 | - | TGCGCCAGCAGCCTTCCTGACACCAAGATCAATGAGCAGTTCTTC | CASSLPDTKINEQFF
- | TRBJ1-4 | TRBV7-9 | - | TGTGCCAGCAGCCCACAGGGCTCTACTAATGAAAAACTGTTTTTT | CASSPQGSTNEKLFF
once | TRBJ2-1 | TRBV5-8 | - | TGTGCCAGCAGCTTGTGGCAGGGTTGGTCCTACAATGAGCAGTTCTTC | CASSLWQGWSYNEQFF
- | TRBJ1-2 | TRBV4-1 | - | TGCGCCAGCAGCCAAGGATCCGGTACTAACTATGGCTACACCTTC | CASSQGSGTNYGYTF
- | TRBJ2-4 | TRBV5-1 | TRBD1 | TGCGCCAGCACGGGACAGAAAAACATTCAGTACTTC | CASTGQKNIQYF
- | TRBJ2-3 | TRBV7-2 | TRBD2 | TGTGCCAGCAGCCTCGGGGGGAGGGATACGCAGTATTTT | CASSLGGRDTQYF
few | TRBJ2-1 | TRBV11-2 | - | TGTGCCAGCAGCCTACCCCGTGGAGCTGAGCAGTTCTTC | CASSLPRGAEQFF
- | TRBJ1-3 | TRBV19 | - | TGTGCCAGTAGGCCTGAAACCTACTCTGGAAACACCATATATTTT | CASRPETYSGNTIYF
- | TRBJ1-1 | TRBV5-1 | - | TGCGCCAGCAGTCGCGGAGGGGAGAACACTGAAGCTTTCTTT | CASSRGGENTEAFF
- | TRBJ1-2 | TRBV6-5 | TRBD1 | TGTGCCAGCAAACTCTCACAGGGGGCTGTTGGCTACACCTTC | CASKLSQGAVGYTF
- | TRBJ1-5 | TRBV28 | - | TGTGCCAGCAGTTTGGGCCAGGGGATGGGCAATCAGCCCCAGCATTTT | CASSLGQGMGNQPQHF
- | TRBJ1-2 | TRBV30 | - | TGTGCCTGGAGTCGAGGCGTAAACTATGGCTACACCTTC | CAWSRGVNYGYTF
- | TRBJ1-2 | TRBV24-1 | - | TGTGCCGGCCGAACAGGGCCGCTCTATGGCTACACCTTC | CAGRTGPLYGYTF
- | TRBJ1-1 | TRBV6-5 | - | TGTGCCAGCAGTCCAGGGGATGCGGGGAACACTGAAGCTTTCTTT | CASSPGDAGNTEAFF
- | TRBJ1-1 | TRBV7-3 | - | TGTGCCAGCAGCAAATTTCAGGGCATGAACACTGAAGCTTTCTTT | CASSKFQGMNTEAFF
- | TRBJ2-3 | TRBV7-2 | TRBD2 | TGTGCCAGCAGCCCCGGGGAGCGGGGGGGCTTCGATACGCAGTATTTT | CASSPGERGGFDTQYF
- | TRBJ1-5 | TRBV19 | - | TGTGCCAGTAGGGAGAGCAATCAGCCCCAGCATTTT | CASRESNQPQHF
- | TRBJ1-2 | TRBV19 | - | TGTGCCAGTAGTCCCCAGCAGGCCGACACCTATGGCTACACCTTC | CASSPQQADTYGYTF
- | TRBJ2-3 | TRBV24-1 | - | TGTGCCACCAGTGACCCCCTTCGCACAGATACGCAGTATTTT | CATSDPLRTDTQYF
few | TRBJ2-6 | TRBV21-1 | - | TGTGCCAGCAAGGTTAGGAGGGTTGGGGCCAACGTCCTGACTTTC | CASKVRRVGANVLTF
- | TRBJ1-6 | TRBV19 | - | TGTGCCAGTAGTGCCAGTCCTGGGGGGTCACCCCTCCACTTT | CASSASPGGSPLHF
- | TRBJ1-2 | TRBV5-5 | - | TGTGCCAGCAGCTTGGCGGCGTCAGGGGAGTATGGCTACACCTTC | CASSLAASGEYGYTF
few | TRBJ1-5 | TRBV6-2/TRBV6-3 | TRBD1 | TGTGCCAGCAGCCGTGACAGGGGAAGCAATCAGCCCCAGCATTTT | CASSRDRGSNQPQHF
- | TRBJ2-5 | TRBV6-5 | - | TGTGCCAGCAGTTATTTGGCGGGCGAGACCCAGTACTTC | CASSYLAGETQYF
few | TRBJ1-4 | TRBV19 | - | TGTGCCAGTAGCAATCGCAGGACAGAGTATAATGAAAAACTGTTTTTT | CASSNRRTEYNEKLFF
- | TRBJ2-5 | TRBV9 | TRBD1 | TGTGCCAGCTCCGGGACAGGGTATCAAGAGACCCAGTACTTC | CASSGTGYQETQYF
- | TRBJ2-2 | TRBV7-2 | - | TGTGCCAGCAGCTTAGACAGGGTGGGGACCGGGGAGCTGTTTTTT | CASSLDRVGTGELFF
- | TRBJ2-3 | TRBV7-6 | TRBD2 | TGTGCCAGCAGCTCGCCTCTAGCGGGGGGGCCCGATACGCAGTATTTT | CASSSPLAGGPDTQYF
- | TRBJ1-6 | TRBV4-1 | TRBD1 | TGCGCCAGCAGCCAAGGGGCCATGGGACAGGGACGATCACCCCTCCACTTT | CASSQGAMGQGRSPLHF
- | TRBJ1-5 | TRBV6-5 | - | TGTGCCAGCAGTTACTCTGGGTCTCGGGCCCAGCATTTT | CASSYSGSRAQHF
- | TRBJ1-2 | TRBV19 | - | TGTGCCAGTAGTCAGGGGCGTTCTGGCTATGGCTACACCTTC | CASSQGRSGYGYTF
- | TRBJ1-2 | TRBV5-4 | TRBD1 | TGTGCCAGCAGCTTATTTCTCCGGGACAGGGAGGGCTATGGCTACACCTTC | CASSLFLRDREGYGYTF
- | TRBJ1-5 | TRBV6-5 | - | TGTGCCAGCAGCGAGGGAAATCAGCCCCAGCATTTT | CASSEGNQPQHF
- | TRBJ2-1 | TRBV6-1 | - | TGTGCCAGCAGTGAAGCTGGCAGATCCTCCTACAATGAGCAGTTCTTC | CASSEAGRSSYNEQFF
- | TRBJ1-6 | TRBV7-6 | - | TGTGCCAGCAGCTTTACGGCGCCCATGGGGTCGGGGAATTCACCCCTCCACTTT | CASSFTAPMGSGNSPLHF
few | TRBJ2-7 | TRBV7-2 | - | TGTGCCAGCAGCTTAGACGGTCCAGGATACGAGCAGTACTTC | CASSLDGPGYEQYF
- | TRBJ2-5 | TRBV5-6 | - | TGTGCCAGCAGTATGGGAGTACGAGAGACCCAGTACTTC | CASSMGVRETQYF
- | TRBJ2-1 | TRBV9 | TRBD1 | TGTGCCAGCAGCGCGACAGGGGATAAGACGAATGAGCAGTTCTTC | CASSATGDKTNEQFF
- | TRBJ2-3 | TRBV4-1 | TRBD1 | TGCGCCAGCAGCCACCCTAGGGACAGGGGGGGCACAGATACGCAGTATTTT | CASSHPRDRGGTDTQYF
few | TRBJ2-3 | TRBV7-8 | TRBD2 | TGTGCCAGCAGCGCAGTAGCGGGGGGGCCCACAGATACGCAGTATTTT | CASSAVAGGPTDTQYF
- | TRBJ1-1 | TRBV4-1 | - | TGCGCCAGCAGCCAACGCGCCCGCGGGGAGGGATTCACTGAAGCTTTCTTT | CASSQRARGEGFTEAFF
once | TRBJ2-3 | TRBV5-1 | TRBD1 | TGCGCCAGCAGCTTGGAAGGGACAGGGTTAGATACGCAGTATTTT | CASSLEGTGLDTQYF
- | TRBJ2-1 | TRBV30 | TRBD2 | TGTGCCTGGAGTGCGGGGACTAGCGTATACAATGAGCAGTTCTTC | CAWSAGTSVYNEQFF
- | TRBJ1-5 | TRBV6-5 | - | TGTGCCAGCAGTCCGGTTCAAGATAGCAATCAGCCCCAGCATTTT | CASSPVQDSNQPQHF
- | TRBJ1-2 | TRBV6-2/TRBV6-3 | - | TGTGCCAGCAGTTTAAGAAGGGGCTGGGACTATGGCTACACCTTC | CASSLRRGWDYGYTF
- | TRBJ1-1 | TRBV7-9 | - | TGTGCCAGCAGCTTAACGGGGCGGCAGGGAGGGACTGAAGCTTTCTTT | CASSLTGRQGGTEAFF
few | TRBJ1-4 | TRBV28 | - | TGTGCCAGCAGTTTTCCCCCACACGGGGAGCGAGAAAAACTGTTTTTT | CASSFPPHGEREKLFF
- | TRBJ1-5 | TRBV7-8 | TRBD1 | TGTGCCAGCAGCTTGGGGACAGTGAGGGAACGTCAGCCCCAGCATTTT | CASSLGTVRERQPQHF
- | TRBJ2-1 | TRBV7-2 | TRBD2 | TGTGCCAGCAGCTTTAGCGGGGGTAACGATGAGCAGTTCTTC | CASSFSGGNDEQFF